This paragraph reports one T cell receptor (beta chain). Its antigen is not identified. These data come from a study of PD-1 blockade in classical Hodgkin lymphoma. Overall study context: The study gave patients nivolumab 3 mg/kg intravenously every 2 weeks.

Using immunoSEQ multiplex PCR, the repertoire was profiled, and TCRdb retains in-frame clones only, with some absent. The data show approximately 3,000 clones, about 72% seen once. All the patients suffered relapse after autologous stem cell transplantation, and brentuximab vedotin exposure differed. By magnetic negative selection, CD8+ T cells were isolated from the thawed PBMCs. Progressive disease, partial response or complete response was each patient's best response. General study findings and limits: Exclusion applied to patients who initiated nivolumab less than 1 year following ASCT. Complete responders showed a baseline diversity that resembled the diversity of newly diagnosed patients.

From germline, CDR1 is MNHEY and CDR2 SVGAGI. V was clipped by 6 bases and J by 2 bases, with 7 bases between them. The length of the CDR3 is 12 residues. Sequenced material: CD8+ T cells from blood, taken at baseline. This receptor was identified in a human donor with classical Hodgkin lymphoma. The chain couples TRBV6-5 to TRBJ2-5; D unresolved. DNA of the CDR3: TGTGCCAGCAGGGATACGCAAGAGACCCAGTACTTC. As protein: CASRDTQETQYF.